A single sample gave rise to the 20 T cell receptor beta chains below, sequenced in a study of T cell responses to AZD1222 COVID-19 vaccine. Libraries were prepared by immunoSEQ multiplex PCR; TCRdb keeps only in-frame clonotypes and omits some of them. The data contain fewer than 180,000 clones, 80% to 95% of them singletons. The sequences come from peripheral blood, collected 28 days after the second AZD1222 dose. These receptors were taken from an adult who received the AZD1222 COVID-19 vaccine.

CDR3 sequence (DNA): TGCGCCAGCAGCCAAGAAATGTCAGGCCTACCTAACTATGGCTACACCTTC. Amino acid sequence: CASSQEMSGLPNYGYTF. The genes are TRBV4-1 and TRBJ1-2; D remains unclear. CDR3 size: 17 residues. V was shortened by 0 bases and J by 0 bases, with 14 bases between the two germline ends. Germline CDR1 is MGHRA and CDR2 is YSYEKL.

V gene TRBV4-1 combines with J gene TRBJ2-1; no firm D call. V was shortened by 1 base and J by 8 bases, with 6 bases between the two germline ends. Germline values: CDR1 MGHRA, CDR2 YSYEKL. The CDR3 spans 12 residues. The CDR3 DNA is TGCGCCAGCAGCCAAGTTAGTGATGAGCAGTTCTTC. Translated, it gives CASSQVSDEQFF.

The chain is built from TRBV28 and TRBJ1-2; 12 nucleotides align to TRBD1. Germline V lookup: CDR1 MDHEN, CDR2 SYDVKM. CDR3 length: 17 residues. The V gene end was trimmed by 6 bases and the J gene end by 4 bases; junction bases not matched to a gene: 12. CDR3 protein: CASSLLGTGGVGYGYTF. DNA of the CDR3: TGTGCCAGCAGCCTCTTGGGGACAGGGGGCGTCGGCTATGGCTACACCTTC.

V gene TRBV7-9 combines with J gene TRBJ1-1; 7 bases match TRBD1. Germline V lookup: CDR1 SEHNR, CDR2 FQNEAQ (reference sequence). CDR3 length: 17 residues. V was clipped by 5 bases and J by 0 bases; unmatched bases: 12. CDR3 region: CASSPRGQFRMNTEAFF. The CDR3 DNA reads as TGTGCCAGCAGCCCCAGGGGACAGTTCCGCATGAACACTGAAGCTTTCTTT.

J is TRBJ1-5 and V is TRBV2; D gene ambiguous. This CDR3 has 15 residues. V was cut by 7 bases and J by 4 bases, with 17 bases left in between. Germline CDR1 and CDR2: SNHLY and FYNNEI. CDR3 protein: CASNQKGSGNQPQHF. In DNA, the CDR3 is TGTGCCAGCAACCAAAAAGGGAGCGGAAATCAGCCCCAGCATTTT.

V and J are TRBV3-1 (or the pseudogene TRBV3-2) and TRBJ2-5; 7 bases are a match to TRBD1. The ends lost 0 bases at V and 1 base at J; junction bases unmatched: 2. The V gene's germline CDR1 is LGHDT and CDR2 YNNKEL (reference sequence). This CDR3 is built from 15 residues. In DNA, the CDR3 is TGTGCCAGCAGCCAAGATCGGACAGGCCAAGAGACCCAGTACTTC. Its protein product is CASSQDRTGQETQYF.

This chain connects TRBV25-1 to TRBJ2-2; 9 bases fit TRBD1. Per the germline V gene, CDR1 is MGHDK and CDR2 is SYGVNS. V dropped 3 bases and J dropped 3; count of bases not matched to a gene: 2. The CDR3 is 15 residues long. DNA of the CDR3: TGTGCCAGCAGTGAGGGGGACAGGGACACCGGGGAGCTGTTTTTT. It yields the protein CASSEGDRDTGELFF.

This chain joins TRBV5-5 and TRBJ2-7; no definite D call. The CDR3 is 14 residues long. V lost 3 bases, J lost 5 bases, and 15 bases lay in between. Per germline, CDR1 SGHKS and CDR2 YYEKEE (reference sequence). The CDR3 sequence is CASSWTGKSDEQYF. CDR3 nucleotide sequence: TGTGCCAGCAGCTGGACCGGAAAGTCGGACGAGCAGTACTTC.

V usage is TRBV9 and J usage is TRBJ2-1, with D possibly matching TRBD2 (5 bases). The ends were cut back, 0 bases at V and 1 base at J, with 8 bases in the middle. This CDR3 has 15 amino acids. Germline V gene lookup returns CDR1 SGDLS and CDR2 YYNGEE. The CDR3 sequence is CASSVEGGSYNEQFF. DNA for the CDR3: TGTGCCAGCAGCGTAGAGGGCGGGTCCTACAATGAGCAGTTCTTC.

The V gene is TRBV5-8, the J gene TRBJ2-7; D not resolved. The CDR3 is 15 residues long. CDR1 and CDR2 from the germline V gene are SGHTS and YDEGEE. V lost 0 bases to trimming and J lost 7 bases, with 17 bases between them. The DNA for the CDR3 is TGTGCCAGCAGCTTGGATCACGGGTCGGTACGGGAGCAGTACTTC. Protein sequence: CASSLDHGSVREQYF.

The rearrangement uses TRBV7-9 and TRBJ2-1; TRBD1 aligns across 8 bases. From germline, CDR1 is SEHNR and CDR2 FQNEAQ (reference sequence). This CDR3 spans 16 amino acids. Trimming removed 4 bases from V and 4 bases from J; junction bases left unmatched: 9. CDR3 region: CASSWVTGVEYNEQFF. CDR3 nucleotide sequence: TGTGCCAGCAGCTGGGTGACAGGGGTGGAGTACAATGAGCAGTTCTTC. Full variable domain (outside the CDR3, taken from reference TRBV7-9 and TRBJ2-1): DTGVSQNPRHKITKRGQNVTFRCDPISEHNRLYWYRQTLGQGPEFLTYFQNEAQLEKSRLLSDRFSAERPKGSFSTLEIQRTEQGDSAMYLCASSWVTGVEYNEQFFGPGTRLTVL.

The CDR3 DNA sequence: TGTGCCAGCAGCCCCCACACGGGGACAGCAGCCCAGTACTTC. It is translated as CASSPHTGTAAQYF. The chain carries TRBV3-1 (or the pseudogene TRBV3-2) and TRBJ2-7, with TRBD1 matching 7 bases. The CDR3 has 14 amino acids. V lost 4 bases to trimming and J lost 10 bases; unmatched junction nucleotides: 13. Per germline, CDR1 LGHDT and CDR2 YNNKEL (reference sequence).

The V gene is TRBV14, the J gene TRBJ1-2; TRBD1 is a possible D gene (5 bases). The CDR3 is 14 amino acids. Germline assignment: CDR1 SGHDN and CDR2 FVKESK. Trimming removed 4 bases at V and 5 bases at J, with 14 bases between. The CDR3 loop is CASSPRPGGYGYTF. In nucleotides, the CDR3 is TGTGCCAGCAGCCCGCGACCCGGGGGATATGGCTACACCTTC.

The rearrangement joins TRBV14 to TRBJ1-6, with D perhaps TRBD1 (5 bases). The CDR3 contains 14 residues. Trimming left V 4 bases short and J 8 bases short, with 12 bases between. Looked up from germline, CDR1 is SGHDN and CDR2 is FVKESK. Here the CDR3 DNA reads TGTGCCAGCAGCCCGCGACAGACCCATTCACCCCTCCACTTT. The encoded protein is CASSPRQTHSPLHF.

The gene calls are TRBV6-5 and TRBJ1-4; the match to TRBD1 covers 9 bases. Germline CDR1 MNHEY, CDR2 SVGAGI. V gave up 2 bases and J gave up 8 bases; unmatched junction bases: 3. This CDR3 is built from 14 residues. The CDR3 loop is CASSYRDREEKLFF. The DNA of the CDR3 is TGTGCCAGCAGTTACAGGGACAGGGAAGAAAAACTGTTTTTT.

The genes are TRBV18 and TRBJ1-2; 7 nucleotides line up with TRBD1. V trimming: 0 bases; J trimming: 4 bases; junction bases outside the gene matches: 8. CDR1 and CDR2 (germline): KGHSH, LQKENI. There are 16 residues in the CDR3. CDR3 protein: CASSPPGTDQGYGYTF. Here the CDR3 DNA reads TGTGCCAGCTCACCACCCGGGACAGATCAAGGCTATGGCTACACCTTC.

The chain employs TRBV11-3 and TRBJ2-2; D may be TRBD2 (5 bases). There are 15 residues in the CDR3. Trimming left V 1 base short and J 0 bases short, with 6 bases between. The V gene's germline CDR1 is SGHNT and CDR2 YENEEA. The CDR3 region is CASSLAGANTGELFF. CDR3 bases: TGTGCCAGCAGCTTAGCCGGGGCGAACACCGGGGAGCTGTTTTTT.

The chain recombines TRBV7-9 with TRBJ2-1, with TRBD2 as a possible D gene (7 bases). Trimming shortened V by 0 bases and J by 7 bases, and 10 bases separated the two germline ends. This CDR3 spans 14 amino acids. The germline gives CDR1 SEHNR, CDR2 FQNEAQ (reference sequence). CDR3 bases: TGTGCCAGCAGCTTAGCCGGGGGGCAGAATGAGCAGTTCTTC. Its protein product is CASSLAGGQNEQFF. Together with reference TRBV7-9 and TRBJ2-1, the CDR3 gives the full variable domain: DTGVSQNPRHKITKRGQNVTFRCDPISEHNRLYWYRQTLGQGPEFLTYFQNEAQLEKSRLLSDRFSAERPKGSFSTLEIQRTEQGDSAMYLCASSLAGGQNEQFFGPGTRLTVL.

The CDR3 reads CATSRDPAGRLTEAFF. In nucleotides, the CDR3 is TGTGCCACCAGCAGAGATCCAGCTGGGAGGCTAACTGAAGCTTTCTTT. This rearrangement joins TRBV15 to TRBJ1-1; D is uncertain. V lost 0 bases and J lost 5, with 16 bases in between. The CDR3 is made up of 16 amino acids. Germline lookup yields CDR1 LNHNV and CDR2 YYDKDF (reference sequence).

The chain employs TRBV28 and TRBJ1-1, with 10 bases matching TRBD1. Per the germline V gene, CDR1 is MDHEN and CDR2 is SYDVKM. The CDR3 runs to 14 residues. Losses at the gene ends were 7 bases for V and 10 bases for J; bases not matched to a gene: 12. In DNA form, the CDR3 reads TGTGCCAGCACCCTCGACGGGACAGGGGTCGGAGCTTTCTTT. It specifies CASTLDGTGVGAFF.